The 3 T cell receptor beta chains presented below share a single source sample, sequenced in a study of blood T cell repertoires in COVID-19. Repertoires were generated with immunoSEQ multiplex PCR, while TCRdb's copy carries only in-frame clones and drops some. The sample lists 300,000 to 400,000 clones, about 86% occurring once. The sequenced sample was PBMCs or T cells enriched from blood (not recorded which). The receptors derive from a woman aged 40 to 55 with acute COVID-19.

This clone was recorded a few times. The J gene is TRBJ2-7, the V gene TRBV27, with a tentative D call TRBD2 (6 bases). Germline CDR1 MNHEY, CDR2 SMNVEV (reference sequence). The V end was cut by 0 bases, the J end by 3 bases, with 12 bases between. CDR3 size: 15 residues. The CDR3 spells CASSLSERAGYEQYF. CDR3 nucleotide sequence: TGTGCCAGCAGTTTATCGGAGCGGGCAGGCTACGAGCAGTACTTC.

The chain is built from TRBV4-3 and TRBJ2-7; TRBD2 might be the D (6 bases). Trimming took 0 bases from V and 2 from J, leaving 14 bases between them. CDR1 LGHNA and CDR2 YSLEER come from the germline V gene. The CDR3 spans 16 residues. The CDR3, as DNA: TGCGCCAGCAGCCAAGACGCTAGCGAGGCCGCCTACGAGCAGTACTTC. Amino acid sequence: CASSQDASEAAYEQYF.

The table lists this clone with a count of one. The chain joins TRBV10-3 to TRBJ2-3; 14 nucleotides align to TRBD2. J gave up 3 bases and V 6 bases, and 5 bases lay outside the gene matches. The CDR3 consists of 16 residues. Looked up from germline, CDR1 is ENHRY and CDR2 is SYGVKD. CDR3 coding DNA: TGTGCCATCAGCCGACTAGCGGGGGGGCAAACAGATACGCAGTATTTT. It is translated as CAISRLAGGQTDTQYF.